Sequencing of this T cell receptor (beta chain) was carried out in a study of cytomegalovirus exposure and HLA in healthy donors. As concerns this clone: The antigen remains undetermined.

Study-level results: It was reported that the classifier diagnosed cytomegalovirus status with high specificity and sensitivity in both the original and validation cohorts. In a later analysis, TCR beta V- and J-gene trimming showed a link to a missense DCLRE1C variant. Highest at DRB1 and lowest at HLA-C, TCR association rates differed among HLA loci in a later analysis. For most TCR beta V segments, an earlier analysis put the productive rate at about 90% or about 30% of the time.

60 Vbeta and 13 Jbeta primers were used in PCR. Data came from immunoSEQ multiplex PCR; TCRdb stores just in-frame clones and leaves some out. The sample has approximately 160,000 clones, approximately 78% seen once; the top ten hold approximately 2.1%. The germline V gene has CDR1 MDHEN and CDR2 SYDVKM. This CDR3 contains 16 residues. Trimming removed 0 bases at V and 0 bases at J, with 12 bases between. Sequenced sample: PBMCs. V is TRBV28 and J is TRBJ2-7, with D possibly matching TRBD1 (5 bases). The sequence derives from a woman in her late teens or twenties in good health and CMV-seronegative. The CDR3 loop reads CASSLWAGPSSYEQYF. The CDR3, as DNA: TGTGCCAGCAGTTTATGGGCAGGGCCTAGCTCCTACGAGCAGTACTTC.